The 15 T cell receptor beta chains in this list originate from one sample, sequenced in a study of cytomegalovirus exposure and HLA in healthy donors. Vbeta (60) and Jbeta (13) primers were used in the PCR. Clones were sequenced by immunoSEQ multiplex PCR, and TCRdb holds only the in-frame ones, with some missing. Seen here are about 120,000 clones, around 75% observed once, and the top ten hold 2.9%. The sequenced sample consisted of PBMCs. These receptors were taken from a middle-aged woman in good health and CMV-seropositive.

This sequence joins TRBV9 and TRBJ2-7; D uncertain. Per the germline V gene, CDR1 is SGDLS and CDR2 is YYNGEE. The ends were cut back, 5 bases at V and 2 bases at J, with 14 bases in the middle. The CDR3 extends over 14 amino acids. CDR3 in amino acids: CASSAYRSTYEQYF. The CDR3 DNA sequence: TGTGCCAGCAGTGCCTACAGAAGTACCTACGAGCAGTACTTC. The full variable domain, its missing parts supplied by reference TRBV9 and TRBJ2-7, is DSGVTQTPKHLITATGQRVTLRCSPRSGDLSVYWYQQSLDQGLQFLIQYYNGEERAKGNILERFSAQQFPDLHSELNLSSLELGDSALYFCASSAYRSTYEQYFGPGTRLTVT.

Points on this clone: Different DNA sequences within this sample yield the same CDR3. V gene TRBV30 combines with J gene TRBJ2-7, with TRBD2 as a possible D gene (6 bases). The CDR3 is 12 amino acids. Germline V lookup: CDR1 GTSNPN, CDR2 SVGIG (reference sequence). V was pared by 5 bases and J by 4 bases, with 12 bases between. The CDR3 region is CAWGRGEYEQYF. DNA for the CDR3: TGTGCCTGGGGCCGCGGGGAGTACGAGCAGTACTTC. The entire variable domain, with the rest obtained from reference TRBV30 and TRBJ2-7, is as follows: SQTIHQWPATLVQPVGSPLSLECTVEGTSNPNLYWYRQAAGRGLQLLFYSVGIGQISSEVPQNLSASRPQDRQFILSSKKLLLSDSGFYLCAWGRGEYEQYFGPGTRLTVT.

For the CDR3, the DNA is TGTGCCAGCAGAAAAGGGACAGGACTGTACAATGAGCAGTTCTTC. Encoded protein: CASRKGTGLYNEQFF. The rearrangement links TRBV6-5 to TRBJ2-1; 8 nucleotides line up with TRBD1. Per the germline V gene, CDR1 is MNHEY and CDR2 is SVGAGI. This CDR3 has 15 amino acids. V lost 6 bases and J lost 4; bases outside the gene matches: 8.

The V call is TRBV7-2, the J call TRBJ2-1; TRBD2 matches at 7 bases. The V and J ends lost 2 bases and 10 bases, in that order; junction bases with no gene match: 5. The CDR3 is 13 amino acids. Germline CDR1 and CDR2: SGHTA and FQGNSA. The CDR3 nucleotides read TGTGCCAGCAGCTTAAGCGTGACTAGCGAGCAGTTCTTC. Protein sequence: CASSLSVTSEQFF.

This chain uses TRBV7-8 with TRBJ1-2, with D possibly TRBD1 on 5 matching bases. The CDR3 loop spans 15 amino acids. V gave up 0 bases and J gave up 1 base, with 9 bases separating them. CDR1 and CDR2 from the germline V gene are SGHVS and FQNEAQ. CDR3 region: CASSLAGLVNYGYTF. The CDR3 nucleotides are TGTGCCAGCAGCTTAGCGGGACTCGTTAACTATGGCTACACCTTC.

This chain connects TRBV14 to TRBJ1-2, with 9 bases identical to TRBD1. Germline CDR1 is SGHDN and CDR2 is FVKESK. CDR3 length equals 18 residues. V was pared by 0 bases and J by 2 bases, with 10 bases of the junction left unmatched. As DNA, the CDR3 is TGTGCCAGCAGCCAAGACGGGACAGGGATGTTGGGCAACTATGGCTACACCTTC. Protein sequence: CASSQDGTGMLGNYGYTF. Drawing the rest from reference TRBV14 and TRBJ1-2, the complete variable domain is EAGVTQFPSHSVIEKGQTVTLRCDPISGHDNLYWYRRVMGKEIKFLLHFVKESKQDESGMPNNRFLAERTGGTYSTLKVQPAELEDSGVYFCASSQDGTGMLGNYGYTFGSGTRLTVV.

V usage is TRBV18 and J usage is TRBJ1-1; the match to TRBD1 covers 7 bases. V gave up 5 bases and J gave up 4 bases; unmatched junction bases: 4. The CDR3 covers 13 residues. Germline CDR1 is KGHSH and CDR2 is LQKENI. For the CDR3, the DNA is TGTGCCAGCTCAGACCAGGGGGGCACTGAAGCTTTCTTT. Translated: CASSDQGGTEAFF.

The rearrangement uses TRBV2 and TRBJ1-2; D unclear. This CDR3 spans 14 amino acids. CDR1 SNHLY and CDR2 FYNNEI come from the germline V gene. V shed 5 bases and J shed 1 base, with 11 bases lying between them. CDR3 sequence: CASSQDTVNYGYTF. The CDR3 DNA sequence: TGTGCCAGCAGTCAAGATACAGTTAACTATGGCTACACCTTC. The whole variable domain, filled in from reference TRBV2 and TRBJ1-2, reads EPEVTQTPSHQVTQMGQEVILRCVPISNHLYFYWYRQILGQKVEFLVSFYNNEISEKSEIFDDQFSVERPDGSNFTLKIRSTKLEDSAMYFCASSQDTVNYGYTFGSGTRLTVV.

On this clone: The junction departs from germline at one end; a sequencing error may be responsible. Other DNA sequences in the same sample also yield this CDR3. The V and J genes are TRBV7-2 and TRBJ1-1; 8 bases are a match to TRBD1. Germline CDR1 is SGHTA and CDR2 is FQGNSA. This CDR3 has 13 residues. CDR3 nucleotides: TGTGCCAGCAGCTTAGACAGGGGGGATGAAGCCTTCTTT. Its translation: CASSLDRGDEAFF.

This clone was detected a few times. This chain uses TRBV29-1 with TRBJ2-7; 7 bases match TRBD1. The CDR3 spans 15 residues. Trimming at V came to 4 bases and at J to 2 bases, leaving 11 bases not matched to a gene. Germline CDR1 and CDR2: SQVTM and ANQGSEA. This CDR3 is CSVVRPGQQAYEQYF. CDR3 DNA sequence: TGCAGCGTTGTACGACCGGGACAGCAAGCCTACGAGCAGTACTTC.

A remark on this clone: The same CDR3 can be traced to other DNA sequences in this sample. V is TRBV4-3 and J is TRBJ1-2; D gene ambiguous. V dropped 0 bases and J dropped 4 bases, with 9 bases sitting between them. Germline-derived CDR1 and CDR2 are LGHNA and YSLEER. The CDR3 consists of 14 residues. CDR3 region: CASSQDRGSYGYTF. CDR3 in DNA: TGCGCCAGCAGCCAAGATCGCGGCTCCTATGGCTACACCTTC.

This chain joins TRBV6-5 and TRBJ2-7; D might be TRBD1 (6 bases). Germline CDR1 reads MNHEY; CDR2 reads SVGAGI. V lost 2 bases to trimming and J lost 3 bases, with 11 bases between them. This CDR3 has 14 amino acids. The CDR3 bases are TGTGCCAGCAGTTACCAACGACAGGTCTACGAGCAGTACTTC. Its protein product is CASSYQRQVYEQYF.

The rearrangement uses TRBV9 and TRBJ1-3, with 9 bases that match TRBD1. Germline V CDR1 and CDR2: SGDLS, YYNGEE. This CDR3 contains 18 residues. V gave up 3 bases and J gave up 2 bases; unmatched junction bases: 12. Here the CDR3 reads CASSAEGQGMAAGNTIYF. The CDR3 DNA follows: TGTGCCAGCAGCGCCGAAGGACAGGGGATGGCGGCTGGAAACACCATATATTTT.

As to this clone: Other DNA sequences in this sample translate to the same CDR3. J is TRBJ1-2 and V is TRBV6-1; possibly TRBD1 for D (5 bases). The CDR3 has 13 amino acids. V lost 0 bases and J lost 5, with 7 bases in between. In germline, CDR1 is MNHNS, CDR2 SASEGT. In nucleotides, the CDR3 is TGTGCCAGCAGTGAAGCGCCAGGGTATGGCTACACCTTC. Residues: CASSEAPGYGYTF.

The V gene is TRBV10-3, the J gene TRBJ1-4, with D unresolved. There are 17 residues in the CDR3. CDR1 is ENHRY and CDR2 is SYGVKD in the germline V gene. Trimming cost V 0 bases and J 0 bases, with 11 bases left between them. The CDR3, as DNA: TGTGCCATCAGTGAGTCCGAGTCTTCCACAACTAATGAAAAACTGTTTTTT. This encodes CAISESESSTTNEKLFF.